A single sample gave rise to the 8 T cell receptor beta chains below, sequenced in a study of OX40 agonist ivuxolimab in advanced cancers. Here immunoSEQ multiplex PCR was the method, and the copy in TCRdb shows in-frame clones only, minus some. The repertoire holds approximately 84,000 clones, approximately 94% seen once, with approximately 2.9% in the top ten. Here the sequenced sample was CD4+ or CD8+ T cells sorted from blood, taken in a trial of the OX40 agonist ivuxolimab. The receptors shown here come from an adult with an advanced solid tumor such as melanoma, head and neck, liver or kidney cancer.

The chain links TRBV13 to TRBJ2-7; D may match TRBD1 or TRBD2 (5 bases each). The CDR3 contains 14 residues. CDR1 and CDR2 (germline): PRHDT, FYEKMQ (reference sequence). V was shortened by 5 bases and J by 6 bases, with 17 bases between the two germline ends. CDR3 in DNA: TGTGCCAGCAGCCCCCCCAGAGGGGATAGCGAGCAGTACTTC. It encodes CASSPPRGDSEQYF.

This sequence joins TRBV11-2 and TRBJ2-1; 8 bases line up with TRBD1. V trimming: 5 bases; J trimming: 2 bases; junction bases outside the gene matches: 8. The CDR3 sequence is 16 residues long. Looked up from germline, CDR1 is SGHAT and CDR2 is FQNNGV. CDR3 sequence (DNA): TGTGCCAGCAGCGTAGCGGACAGGGTAGCCTACAATGAGCAGTTCTTC. Its protein is CASSVADRVAYNEQFF.

This chain connects TRBV7-6 to TRBJ2-2; D is undetermined. CDR1 and CDR2 from the germline V gene are SGHVS and FNYEAQ. V was shortened by 1 base and J by 1 base, with 4 bases between the two germline ends. The CDR3 is 14 amino acids. In DNA, the CDR3 is TGTGCCAGCAGCTTAGACGGGAACACCGGGGAGCTGTTTTTT. Protein sequence: CASSLDGNTGELFF.

This chain joins TRBV19 and TRBJ1-5, with TRBD1 matching 9 bases. J gave up 1 base and V 3 bases, and 16 bases lay outside the gene matches. This CDR3 comprises 20 residues. CDR1 is LNHDA, CDR2 SQIVND, per germline (reference sequence). The CDR3: CASSIRDQDRGRGSNQPQHF. The CDR3 DNA sequence: TGTGCCAGTAGTATTCGGGATCAAGACAGGGGGAGAGGGAGCAATCAGCCCCAGCATTTT.

The rearrangement links TRBV13 to TRBJ2-2; a possible D gene is TRBD2 (5 bases). Germline lookup yields CDR1 PRHDT and CDR2 FYEKMQ (reference sequence). The CDR3 length is 15 residues. V gave up 2 bases and J gave up 4 bases, with 11 bases separating them. This CDR3 is CASSLYTGITGELFF. The DNA of the CDR3 is TGTGCCAGCAGCTTATACACGGGAATCACCGGGGAGCTGTTTTTT.

V gene TRBV19 combines with J gene TRBJ1-3; 7 positions agree with TRBD1. J lost 2 bases, V lost 5 bases, and 6 bases had no gene match. This CDR3 region has 15 residues. Germline V lookup: CDR1 LNHDA, CDR2 SQIVND (reference sequence). Written as DNA, the CDR3 is TGTGCCAGTAGTCCTGAGACAGGGCCTGGAAACACCATATATTTT. Amino acid sequence: CASSPETGPGNTIYF.

The chain joins TRBV5-1 to TRBJ1-4, with no clear D. The CDR3 has 17 amino acids. Deletions cut 0 bases from V and 6 bases from J, with 18 bases between. In germline, CDR1 is SGHRS, CDR2 YFSETQ. In DNA form, the CDR3 reads TGCGCCAGCAGCTTGGCGGGTCTTCGTCCTCCTCATGAAAAACTGTTTTTT. Protein product: CASSLAGLRPPHEKLFF.

This clone appeared a single time. This same CDR3 is encoded by further DNA sequences in the sample. V and J are TRBV27 and TRBJ1-5; unclear D gene. V shed 3 bases and J shed 7 bases, with 10 bases lying between them. This CDR3 has 13 residues. In germline, CDR1 is MNHEY, CDR2 SMNVEV (reference sequence). The CDR3 spells CASSFGPHQPQHF. The CDR3 DNA sequence: TGTGCCAGCAGTTTTGGCCCCCACCAGCCCCAGCATTTT.